The rows below give T cell receptor beta chains drawn from one sample of a study of T cell responses to AZD1222 COVID-19 vaccine. Method: immunoSEQ multiplex PCR; TCRdb's copy keeps in-frame clones and lacks some. In the table there are some 92,000 clones, approximately 89% of which are singletons. Material: peripheral blood, obtained on day 0 of MenACWY control vaccination. The source is an adult in good health. CDR3s include the opening cysteine and the closing phenylalanine or tryptophan. D genes are given only for firm matches. Clone size appears in some rows only: once, few, many, or a class for an expanded clone.

size	J	D	V	CDR3
NA	TRBJ2-2	NA	TRBV4-2	CASSQDRLRNTGELFF
NA	TRBJ2-3	TRBD1	TRBV7-6	CASSPYGQGVPDTQYF
NA	TRBJ2-3	NA	TRBV5-6	CASSLVGKTDTQYF
NA	TRBJ2-5	NA	TRBV5-6	CASSGPQGDQETQYF
NA	TRBJ2-2	NA	TRBV4-1	CASSQDRGELFF
once	TRBJ1-2	NA	TRBV7-9	CASSSNSPYGYTF
once	TRBJ2-3	NA	TRBV6-1	CASSASGSGRTDTQYF
few	TRBJ1-5	NA	TRBV28	CASSSGADGNQPQHF
NA	TRBJ1-3	NA	TRBV5-1	CASSLDSNSGNTIYF
NA	TRBJ2-7	TRBD2	TRBV28	CASRAGTSEYEQYF
NA	TRBJ1-5	NA	TRBV7-2	CASSNYYSNQPQHF
NA	TRBJ2-6	TRBD1	TRBV11-2	CASSPSGGAGANVLTF
NA	TRBJ1-4	NA	TRBV28	CASSLGGINEKLFF
NA	TRBJ2-7	NA	TRBV5-1	CASSLDLSEQYF
NA	TRBJ1-1	NA	TRBV5-1	CASSLAGGTDTEAFF
NA	TRBJ2-5	TRBD2	TRBV7-2	CASSFADVAGQETQYF
NA	TRBJ2-7	NA	TRBV2	CASSEGTAFYEQYF
NA	TRBJ2-5	TRBD1	TRBV7-2	CASSLGQRFLETQYF
once	TRBJ1-2	NA	TRBV18	CASSPEEGGYTF
NA	TRBJ2-1	NA	TRBV7-9	CASSPRGGLQSNNEQFF
once	TRBJ1-4	NA	TRBV2	CASSREAYEKLFF
NA	TRBJ1-6	NA	TRBV5-1	CASSRTSESYNSPLHF
NA	TRBJ2-7	NA	TRBV28	CASSLGGQNYEQYF
few	TRBJ1-4	NA	TRBV3-1/TRBV3-2	CASSQEVGKLFF
NA	TRBJ2-6	NA	TRBV7-2	CASSQSGANVLTF
NA	TRBJ1-2	NA	TRBV7-2	CASSLGPGYYGGTF
NA	TRBJ1-1	NA	TRBV6-5	CASSSTPGHDTEAFF
NA	TRBJ1-5	NA	TRBV27	CASSSGSNQPQHF
NA	TRBJ1-6	NA	TRBV3-1/TRBV3-2	CASSQDRGTPLHF